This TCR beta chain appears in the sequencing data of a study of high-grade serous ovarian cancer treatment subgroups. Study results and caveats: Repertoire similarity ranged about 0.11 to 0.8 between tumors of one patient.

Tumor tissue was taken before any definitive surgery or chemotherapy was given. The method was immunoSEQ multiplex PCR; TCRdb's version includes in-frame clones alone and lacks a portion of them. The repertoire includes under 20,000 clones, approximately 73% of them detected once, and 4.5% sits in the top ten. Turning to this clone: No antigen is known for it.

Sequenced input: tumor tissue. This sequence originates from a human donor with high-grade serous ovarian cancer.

The CDR3 DNA follows: TGCGCCAGCAGCCAAGAGGTACTGGAGACAGGGGGTGGCTACACCTTC. It yields the protein CASSQEVLETGGGYTF. This rearrangement joins TRBV4-3 to TRBJ1-2; 9 bases align to TRBD1. The CDR3 runs 16 residues. Germline assignment: CDR1 LGHNA and CDR2 YSLEER. V lost 0 bases to trimming and J lost 7 bases; unmatched junction nucleotides: 9.